This T cell receptor beta chain derives from a study of beta chain features in type 1 diabetes. Study results and limitations: Shortening of TCRB CDR3s, moderate but significant, appeared in all four CD4+ subsets of Type 1 diabetes patients.

From germline, CDR1 is WNHNN and CDR2 SYGVQD (reference sequence). This CDR3 comprises 17 residues. V was cut by 6 bases and J by 0 bases, with 19 bases left in between. Investigators reverse transcribed all isolated RNA, so they sequenced expressed TCRB transcripts. Clones were read by immunoSEQ multiplex PCR, and TCRdb kept only the in-frame ones, dropping some. The table includes over 150,000 clones, around 7.9% detected once. Of note for this clone: Its antigen remains unidentified.

Sequences were obtained from central memory CD4+ T cells from blood. The gene calls are TRBV10-1 and TRBJ2-3; possibly TRBD2 for D (8 bases). This sequence was found in a man aged 18 to 29 with type 1 diabetes. Here the CDR3 reads CASSGPGRGRSTDTQYF. CDR3 nucleotides: TGCGCCAGCAGCGGACCCGGGAGGGGGCGAAGCACAGATACGCAGTATTTT.